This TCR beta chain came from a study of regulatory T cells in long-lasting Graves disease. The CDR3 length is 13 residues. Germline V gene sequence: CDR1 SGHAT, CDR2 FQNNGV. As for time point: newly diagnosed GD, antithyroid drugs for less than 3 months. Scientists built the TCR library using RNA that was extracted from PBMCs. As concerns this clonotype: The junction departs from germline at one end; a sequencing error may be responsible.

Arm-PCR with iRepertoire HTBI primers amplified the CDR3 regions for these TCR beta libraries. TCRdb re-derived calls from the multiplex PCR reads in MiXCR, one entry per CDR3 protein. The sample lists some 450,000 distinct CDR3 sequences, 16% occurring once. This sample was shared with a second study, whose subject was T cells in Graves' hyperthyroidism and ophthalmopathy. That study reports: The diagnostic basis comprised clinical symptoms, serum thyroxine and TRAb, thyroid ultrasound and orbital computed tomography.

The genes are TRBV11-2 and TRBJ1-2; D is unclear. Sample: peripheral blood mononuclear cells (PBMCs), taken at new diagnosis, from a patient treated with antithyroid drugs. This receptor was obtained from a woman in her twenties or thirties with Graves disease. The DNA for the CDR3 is TGTGCCAGCAGCTTAGGGCAGAGCTATGGCTGCACCTTC. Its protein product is CASSLGQSYGCTF.